These 25 T cell receptor beta chains were all obtained from the same sample, sequenced in a study of OX40 agonist ivuxolimab in advanced cancers. TCRdb keeps only in-frame clones here, not all; method: immunoSEQ multiplex PCR. The table records approximately 66,000 clones, around 88% of them present only once. Sequences were derived from CD4+ or CD8+ T cells sorted from blood, sampled in a trial of the OX40 agonist ivuxolimab. Every receptor here comes from an adult with an advanced solid tumor such as melanoma, head and neck, liver or kidney cancer.

The chain uses TRBV5-1 and TRBJ2-1; the D is unclear. V was shortened by 0 bases and J by 0 bases, with 10 bases between the two germline ends. CDR1 and CDR2 from the germline V gene are SGHRS and YFSETQ. This CDR3 comprises 16 residues. Written as DNA, the CDR3 is TGCGCCAGCAGCTTGGGTGGCGACCTCTCCTACAATGAGCAGTTCTTC. Protein sequence: CASSLGGDLSYNEQFF.

J is TRBJ1-4 and V is TRBV5-1; tentatively, D is TRBD1 (5 bases). The CDR3 runs to 13 residues. V lost 0 bases and J 13 bases, leaving 13 bases between the germline ends. Looked up from germline, CDR1 is SGHRS and CDR2 is YFSETQ. As DNA, the CDR3 is TGCGCCAGCAGCTTGGAAGGCGACAGCGGACTGTTTTTT. This encodes CASSLEGDSGLFF.

This sequence joins TRBV28 and TRBJ1-2; no reliable D call. The germline V gene encodes CDR1 MDHEN and CDR2 SYDVKM. V lost 8 bases and J 8 bases, leaving 18 bases between the germline ends. The CDR3 consists of 13 residues. CDR3 DNA sequence: TGTGCCAGCCGTCGTTTAGGACCTATAGGCTACACCTTC. It yields the protein CASRRLGPIGYTF.

CDR3 loop: CASRAPPTGELFF. The CDR3, as DNA: TGTGCCAGCAGGGCCCCCCCCACCGGGGAGCTGTTTTTT. This rearrangement joins TRBV6-5 to TRBJ2-2; D ambiguous. V was trimmed by 6 bases and J by 4 bases, leaving 9 bases between them. Germline V gene lookup returns CDR1 MNHEY and CDR2 SVGAGI. The CDR3 spans 13 residues.

The chain combines TRBV28 with TRBJ1-2, with D tentatively TRBD1 (5 bases). CDR1 is MDHEN, CDR2 SYDVKM, per germline. The V end lost 8 bases, the J end lost 7 bases, and 17 bases lay between the germline ends. CDR3 length: 13 amino acids. This chain's CDR3 is CASLPGGVIGYTF. The CDR3 DNA sequence: TGTGCCAGCCTCCCCGGGGGGGTGATTGGCTACACCTTC.

The chain carries TRBV19 and TRBJ1-4; weak D call: TRBD1 (5 bases). Germline V gene sequence: CDR1 LNHDA, CDR2 SQIVND (reference sequence). The CDR3 contains 15 residues. Trimming removed 3 bases from V and 7 bases from J, with 15 bases in between. CDR3 in DNA: TGTGCCAGTAGTATCGGGGGGGTCAGGCTTGAAAAACTGTTTTTT. Its translation: CASSIGGVRLEKLFF.

This chain joins TRBV30 and TRBJ1-4; no clear D. This CDR3 region has 13 residues. V gave up 0 bases and J gave up 8 bases, with 10 bases separating them. From germline, CDR1 is GTSNPN and CDR2 SVGIG (reference sequence). CDR3: CAWSVHVREKLFF. CDR3 DNA sequence: TGTGCCTGGAGTGTACATGTCCGCGAAAAACTGTTTTTT.

The chain carries TRBV7-8 and TRBJ2-7; 9 nucleotides line up with TRBD2. V lost 3 bases, J lost 3 bases, and 6 bases stayed unmatched. CDR1 and CDR2 from the germline V gene are SGHVS and FQNEAQ. The CDR3 contains 15 residues. The CDR3, as DNA: TGTGCCAGCAGCTTGGTTAGCGGGGGAATCTACGAGCAGTACTTC. This encodes CASSLVSGGIYEQYF.

The V gene is TRBV11-2, the J gene TRBJ2-7; a weak D match, TRBD1 (5 bases). Germline loops: CDR1 SGHAT, CDR2 FQNNGV. V was cut by 1 base and J by 0 bases, with 7 bases left in between. CDR3 length equals 14 residues. DNA for the CDR3: TGTGCCAGCAGCTTAGGGACATTCTCCTACGAGCAGTACTTC. This codes for CASSLGTFSYEQYF.

This chain uses TRBV19 with TRBJ1-5; no clear D. V lost 2 bases and J 2 bases, leaving 7 bases between the germline ends. The CDR3 covers 14 residues. Germline CDR1 is LNHDA and CDR2 is SQIVND (reference sequence). The DNA of the CDR3 is TGTGCCAGTAGTATAACGGACGGCAATCAGCCCCAGCATTTT. Translating gives CASSITDGNQPQHF.

The J gene is TRBJ1-4, the V gene TRBV15, with D unclear. The CDR3 extends over 15 amino acids. Looked up from germline, CDR1 is LNHNV and CDR2 is YYDKDF (reference sequence). V was clipped by 0 bases and J by 0 bases, with 5 bases between them. CDR3 protein: CATSREAATNEKLFF. As DNA, the CDR3 is TGTGCCACCAGCAGAGAGGCTGCAACTAATGAAAAACTGTTTTTT.

This clone was seen only a few times. The genes are TRBV30 and TRBJ2-3; 13 bases fit TRBD2. The ends lost 5 bases at V and 1 base at J; junction bases unmatched: 0. The CDR3 covers 14 residues. Germline CDR1 is GTSNPN and CDR2 is SVGIG (reference sequence). DNA for the CDR3: TGTGCCTGGGGACTAGCGGGGGGCACAGATACGCAGTATTTT. Protein: CAWGLAGGTDTQYF. The variable domain in full, with the rest retrieved from reference TRBV30 and TRBJ2-3, is SQTIHQWPATLVQPVGSPLSLECTVEGTSNPNLYWYRQAAGRGLQLLFYSVGIGQISSEVPQNLSASRPQDRQFILSSKKLLLSDSGFYLCAWGLAGGTDTQYFGPGTRLTVL.

This sequence joins TRBV7-2 and TRBJ2-6; possibly TRBD2 for D (6 bases). This CDR3 contains 15 residues. Germline V gene sequence: CDR1 SGHTA, CDR2 FQGNSA. V lost 3 bases to trimming and J lost 4 bases, with 10 bases between them. This CDR3 is CASSFQAGGANVLTF. CDR3 coding DNA: TGTGCCAGCAGCTTCCAGGCGGGGGGGGCCAACGTCCTGACTTTC.

The genes are TRBV6-6 and TRBJ2-7, with D possibly matching TRBD1 (5 bases). The CDR3 is 16 residues long. Germline V lookup: CDR1 MNHNY, CDR2 SVGAGI (reference sequence). V was cut by 0 bases and J by 0 bases, with 12 bases left in between. DNA of the CDR3: TGTGCCAGCAGTTACTCCACAGGAAAGAACTCCTACGAGCAGTACTTC. It encodes CASSYSTGKNSYEQYF.

The rearrangement joins TRBV10-3 to TRBJ2-7; TRBD2 might be the D (6 bases). V lost 4 bases to trimming and J lost 2 bases, with 12 bases between them. In germline, CDR1 is ENHRY, CDR2 SYGVKD. CDR3 length: 14 amino acids. The CDR3 region has the DNA TGTGCCATCAGTGGCGGGACTGGCACCTACGAGCAGTACTTC. Its protein product is CAISGGTGTYEQYF.

Written as DNA, the CDR3 is TGTGCCAGCAGTTCCCCTGGGGAAGGGGAAGAGACCCAGTACTTC. As protein: CASSSPGEGEETQYF. The chain links TRBV27 to TRBJ2-5; tentative D call: TRBD1 (5 bases). The ends were cut back, 4 bases at V and 3 bases at J, with 15 bases in the middle. This CDR3 contains 15 residues. CDR1 and CDR2 from the germline V gene are MNHEY and SMNVEV (reference sequence).

The chain is built from TRBV29-1 and TRBJ1-1, with 9 positions matching TRBD1. V gave up 1 base and J gave up 1 base; unmatched junction bases: 10. This CDR3 spans 17 amino acids. The germline CDR1 and CDR2 sequences are SQVTM and ANQGSEA. In DNA, the CDR3 is TGCAGCGTTGAAGTTCAACCCGGGACAGGGCCGAACACTGAAGCTTTCTTT. Its protein is CSVEVQPGTGPNTEAFF.

V usage is TRBV5-1 and J usage is TRBJ2-1; 13 bases match TRBD2. This CDR3 contains 13 residues. Germline CDR1 SGHRS, CDR2 YFSETQ. The V and J ends lost 3 bases and 10 bases, in that order; junction bases with no gene match: 1. The CDR3 DNA is TGCGCCAGCAGCTGGACTAGCGGGGGCGAGCAGTTCTTC. Residues: CASSWTSGGEQFF.

Comment on this clone: An end of the junction does not agree with germline; a read error may underlie this. J is TRBJ1-1 and V is TRBV2, with D perhaps matching TRBD1 (6 bases). The length of the CDR3 is 13 residues. The germline CDR1 and CDR2 sequences are SNHLY and FYNNEI. CDR3 sequence: CAGSQGGNTEAFF. The CDR3 nucleotides are TGTGCCGGCAGCCAAGGGGGGAACACTGAAGCTTTCTTT. The full variable domain, with the rest looked up from reference TRBV2 and TRBJ1-1, is EPEVTQTPSHQVTQMGQEVILRCVPISNHLYFYWYRQILGQKVEFLVSFYNNEISEKSEIFDDQFSVERPDGSNFTLKIRSTKLEDSAMYFCAGSQGGNTEAFFGQGTRLTVV.

V usage is TRBV5-1 and J usage is TRBJ1-4; D uncertain. V lost 4 bases and J 5 bases, leaving 12 bases between the germline ends. The germline V gene encodes CDR1 SGHRS and CDR2 YFSETQ. CDR3 size: 14 residues. The CDR3 DNA is TGCGCCAGCAGCCCTGACATCCCGAATGAAAAACTGTTTTTT. It encodes CASSPDIPNEKLFF.

The chain has TRBV28 and TRBJ1-5; D is unclear. The CDR3 sequence is 12 residues long. Between the trimmed V and J ends, which lost 4 bases and 4 bases, there was a span of 5 bases. The germline V gene has CDR1 MDHEN and CDR2 SYDVKM. The DNA for the CDR3 is TGTGCCAGCAGTTCGGTAAATCAGCCCCAGCATTTT. This sequence encodes CASSSVNQPQHF.

The chain recombines TRBV5-1 with TRBJ2-2, with 7 bases lining up with TRBD2. V lost 2 bases, J lost 2 bases, and 6 bases stayed unmatched. CDR1 is SGHRS and CDR2 is YFSETQ in the germline V gene. The CDR3 is 16 residues long. For the CDR3, the DNA is TGCGCCAGCAGCTTACGAGCGGGGCCCAACACCGGGGAGCTGTTTTTT. It specifies CASSLRAGPNTGELFF. Together with reference TRBV5-1 and TRBJ2-2, the CDR3 gives the full variable domain: KAGVTQTPRYLIKTRGQQVTLSCSPISGHRSVSWYQQTPGQGLQFLFEYFSETQRNKGNFPGRFSGRQFSNSRSEMNVSTLELGDSALYLCASSLRAGPNTGELFFGEGSRLTVL.

This rearrangement joins TRBV11-2 to TRBJ2-7, with D perhaps being TRBD1 or TRBD2 (6 bases each). CDR3 length: 14 residues. V dropped 4 bases and J dropped 6 bases, with 16 bases sitting between them. The V gene's germline CDR1 is SGHAT and CDR2 FQNNGV. CDR3 region: CASSSSGARAEQYF. The CDR3 DNA reads as TGTGCCAGCAGCTCCTCGGGGGCGAGGGCCGAGCAGTACTTC.

The V and J genes are TRBV23-1 and TRBJ1-5; maybe TRBD1 (5 bases). TRBV23-1 is noted as an ORF with a role that remains uncertain. This CDR3 comprises 17 residues. V was cut by 1 base and J by 3 bases, with 16 bases left in between. CDR3 protein: CASSQFSPPDTNQPQHF. The CDR3 DNA sequence: TGCGCCAGCAGTCAATTTTCGCCCCCGGACACCAATCAGCCCCAGCATTTT.

This sequence joins TRBV5-1 and TRBJ2-7; 8 nucleotides line up with TRBD2. V gave up 0 bases and J gave up 7 bases; unmatched junction bases: 9. Germline V gene sequence: CDR1 SGHRS, CDR2 YFSETQ. The CDR3 sequence is 15 residues long. The CDR3 loop reads CASSLEAGVSGEQYF. The CDR3 nucleotides are TGCGCCAGCAGCTTGGAAGCGGGGGTTTCGGGTGAGCAGTACTTC.